These 13 T cell receptor beta chains share one sample of origin, sequenced in a study of blood T cell repertoires in COVID-19. TCRdb's copy holds only in-frame clones and misses some; the assay was immunoSEQ multiplex PCR. The sample includes 120,000 to 150,000 clones, roughly 90% of them seen just once. Source material: peripheral blood. The receptors were sampled from a middle-aged man with active or convalescent COVID-19.

This clone appeared a few times. The chain employs TRBV5-1 and TRBJ2-3; 9 nucleotides align to TRBD1. The V and J ends lost 2 bases and 6 bases, in that order; junction bases with no gene match: 7. CDR1 and CDR2 (germline): SGHRS, YFSETQ. The CDR3 length is 15 residues. CDR3 coding DNA: TGCGCCAGCAGCTTAGGGGACAGGGAACGGGATACGCAGTATTTT. It is translated as CASSLGDRERDTQYF.

There are many counts of this clone. This chain connects TRBV28 to TRBJ2-2; 9 bases fit TRBD2. CDR3 size: 16 residues. In germline, CDR1 is MDHEN, CDR2 SYDVKM. V dropped 6 bases and J dropped 1; count of bases not matched to a gene: 6. The CDR3 coding sequence is TGTGCCAGCAGGCGAAAAGCGGGGGGGAACACCGGGGAGCTGTTTTTT. Amino acids: CASRRKAGGNTGELFF.

The V and J genes are TRBV5-6 and TRBJ2-7; weak D call: TRBD2 (5 bases). The V end was cut by 3 bases, the J end by 4 bases, with 17 bases between. The CDR3 totals 15 residues. Germline loops: CDR1 SGHDT, CDR2 YYEEEE. CDR3 region: CASSWRSPAQYEQYF. As DNA, the CDR3 is TGTGCCAGCAGCTGGAGGTCGCCGGCCCAATACGAGCAGTACTTC.

This sequence joins TRBV5-1 and TRBJ1-3; 9 bases are a match to TRBD1. Germline trimming cut 3 bases from V and 7 bases from J; bases unmatched to any gene: 5. CDR3 length: 14 amino acids. Germline V gene data show CDR1 as SGHRS and CDR2 as YFSETQ. Written as DNA, the CDR3 is TGCGCCAGCAGCTCAGGGACAGGGACTAACACCATATATTTT. Amino acids: CASSSGTGTNTIYF.

The CDR3 nucleotides read TGTGCCAGCACAGGAAACTACGAGCAGTACTTC. Its translation: CASTGNYEQYF. The rearrangement links TRBV28 to TRBJ2-7; unclear D gene. Trimming stripped 7 bases from V and 3 bases from J, with 7 bases between. The CDR3 has 11 residues. Germline V gene sequence: CDR1 MDHEN, CDR2 SYDVKM.

The CDR3 is CAIGQGNPNEQFF. CDR3 nucleotides: TGTGCCATAGGACAGGGCAATCCTAATGAGCAGTTCTTC. The rearrangement joins TRBV10-3 to TRBJ2-1; 8 nucleotides line up with TRBD1. Germline V CDR1 and CDR2: ENHRY, SYGVKD. Trimming cost V 9 bases and J 7 bases; bases outside gene matches: 8. The CDR3 extends over 13 amino acids.

The CDR3 loop reads CASSLTSGFSYEQYF. The DNA of the CDR3 is TGTGCCAGCAGCCTGACTAGCGGGTTCTCCTACGAGCAGTACTTC. The V gene is TRBV27, the J gene TRBJ2-7; the match to TRBD2 covers 10 bases. Germline V CDR1 and CDR2: MNHEY, SMNVEV (reference sequence). V lost 6 bases to trimming and J lost 0 bases; unmatched junction nucleotides: 5. CDR3 length: 15 amino acids.

The gene calls are TRBV7-2 and TRBJ2-7; D unresolved. Germline-derived CDR1 and CDR2 are SGHTA and FQGNSA. The V and J ends lost 7 bases and 4 bases respectively, with 14 bases between them. There are 13 residues in the CDR3. CDR3 protein: CASTLYSFYEQYF. The CDR3 DNA is TGTGCCAGCACATTATACAGCTTTTACGAGCAGTACTTC.

This chain uses TRBV10-3 with TRBJ2-2; 9 bases align to TRBD2. Losses at the gene ends were 5 bases for V and 0 bases for J; bases not matched to a gene: 4. CDR3 size: 16 residues. Germline CDR1 and CDR2: ENHRY and SYGVKD. As DNA, the CDR3 is TGTGCCATCAGTAAGCTAGCGGGGACGAACACCGGGGAGCTGTTTTTT. This gives the protein CAISKLAGTNTGELFF.

The chain recombines TRBV12-3 or TRBV12-4 with TRBJ1-1; D possibly corresponds to TRBD1 (5 bases). V shed 5 bases and J shed 12 bases, with 19 bases lying between them. This CDR3 has 13 residues. The chain's CDR3 is CASSPTQVRQTFF. In DNA form, the CDR3 reads TGTGCCAGCAGTCCGACACAGGTTCGGCAGACTTTCTTT.

The gene calls are TRBV6-1 and TRBJ1-2; no firm D call. V dropped 4 bases and J dropped 2 bases, with 26 bases sitting between them. Germline V gene data show CDR1 as MNHNS and CDR2 as SASEGT. The length of the CDR3 is 19 residues. The CDR3 sequence is CASSVSLPGIIARNYGYTF. The CDR3 region has the DNA TGTGCCAGCAGTGTTTCCCTTCCCGGGATAATTGCCCGAAACTATGGCTACACCTTC.

In DNA form, the CDR3 reads TGTGCCAGCAGTGCAACTGACAGGGGGCGTAGGTACGAGCAGTACTTC. It yields the protein CASSATDRGRRYEQYF. The chain joins TRBV25-1 to TRBJ2-7, with 10 bases aligning to TRBD1. Germline-derived CDR1 and CDR2 are MGHDK and SYGVNS. Trimming cost V 4 bases and J 4 bases; bases outside gene matches: 10. There are 16 residues in the CDR3.

This chain links TRBV7-2 with TRBJ2-7; 10 nucleotides agree with TRBD2. Germline-derived CDR1 and CDR2 are SGHTA and FQGNSA. This CDR3 comprises 15 residues. V lost 6 bases and J lost 0; bases outside the gene matches: 5. The CDR3 protein is CASRGGLAASYEQYF. The CDR3 DNA reads TGTGCCAGCAGGGGCGGACTAGCGGCCTCCTACGAGCAGTACTTC.